The entry below describes one T cell receptor (beta chain). These data come from a study of control samples from healthy donors and cancer patients. With V trimmed by 5 bases and J by 1 base, 4 bases remained unmatched. Germline lookup yields CDR1 LNHDA and CDR2 SQIVND (reference sequence). CDR3 length: 14 amino acids. Here immunoSEQ multiplex PCR was the method, and the copy in TCRdb shows in-frame clones only, minus some. This sample has around 70,000 clones, with about 94% found just once. The V gene is TRBV19, the J gene TRBJ1-1; TRBD1 matches 7 bases. The receptor comes from a woman aged 25 to 39 in good health. The sample consisted of blood. DNA for the CDR3: TGTGCCAGTAGTGAGACAGGGTCGAACACTGAAGCTTTCTTT. Translation gives CASSETGSNTEAFF. The full variable domain, completed using reference TRBV19 and TRBJ1-1, is DGGITQSPKYLFRKEGQNVTLSCEQNLNHDAMYWYRQDPGQGLRLIYYSQIVNDFQKGDIAEGYSVSREKKESFPLTVTSAQKNPTAFYLCASSETGSNTEAFFGQGTRLTVV.